This T cell receptor (beta chain) emerged from a study of T cell repertoires in cytomegalovirus infection. Looking at the study overall: The public TCR beta signatures pointed to both CMV infection and matching HLA type.

TCRdb re-called the reads with MiXCR, one entry per CDR3 protein. The table has approximately 500,000 distinct CDR3 sequences, around 11% seen once. Study-level points and caveats: Cumulative public TCR beta family frequency identified carriers of CMV plus the relevant HLA. HLA-C-restricted CMV clonotypes gave the most frequent clonotype in two of eight donors.

V was trimmed by 4 bases and J by 5 bases, leaving 12 bases between them. Germline V gene sequence: CDR1 SGHRS, CDR2 YFSETQ. The CDR3 is 14 amino acids. Turning to this clonotype: Its matching antigen is unknown.

The TCR comes from a human donor in good health (CMV status not recorded). Some clones in this sample may be carry-over from other donors' samples. The specimen sequenced was PBMCs. J is TRBJ1-4 and V is TRBV5-1; weak D call: TRBD1 (5 bases). CDR3 nucleotides: TGCGCCAGCAGCACGGGACGGAGAAATGAAAAACTGTTTTTT. It codes for CASSTGRRNEKLFF.